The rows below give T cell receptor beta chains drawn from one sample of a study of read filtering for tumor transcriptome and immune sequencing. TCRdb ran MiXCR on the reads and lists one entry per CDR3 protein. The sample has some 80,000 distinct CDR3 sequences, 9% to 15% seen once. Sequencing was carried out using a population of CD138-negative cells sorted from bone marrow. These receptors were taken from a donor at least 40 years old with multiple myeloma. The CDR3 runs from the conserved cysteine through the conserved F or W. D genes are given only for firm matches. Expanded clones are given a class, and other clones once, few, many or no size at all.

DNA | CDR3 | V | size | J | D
TGTGCCAGCAGTTCTACAGGGGAGGGGGGTTACGAGCAGTACTTC | CASSSTGEGGYEQYF | TRBV28 | many | TRBJ2-7 | NA
TGTGCCAGCAGCCAAGAGGGGAGTAAAAACATTCAGTACTTC | CASSQEGSKNIQYF | TRBV3-1 | many | TRBJ2-4 | NA
TGCAGCGTTAATTTACGGAGGAGGGATAGCACAGATACGCAGTATTTT | CSVNLRRRDSTDTQYF | TRBV29-1 | many | TRBJ2-3 | NA
TGTGCCAGCAGCTTAGGGCAGGCGCTCTCTGGAAACACCATATATTTT | CASSLGQALSGNTIYF | TRBV7-9 | many | TRBJ1-3 | NA
TGCAGCGTTGATCCTAACACAGATACGCAGTATTTT | CSVDPNTDTQYF | TRBV29-1 | many | TRBJ2-3 | NA
TGTGCCAGCAGCCAAGGGTACAGGGAGCAGTACTTC | CASSQGYREQYF | TRBV3-1 | many | TRBJ2-7 | NA
TGTGCCAGCAGCTTAAGCGGCGGGAGGATAGGCTACAATGAGCAGTTCTTC | CASSLSGGRIGYNEQFF | TRBV7-3 | many | TRBJ2-1 | TRBD2
TGTGCCAGCAGCCAAGTATTAGCGGGAGTCGAGCAGTACTTC | CASSQVLAGVEQYF | TRBV3-1 | many | TRBJ2-7 | TRBD2
TGTGCCAGCATAGGACTAGCGGGAGCGGGTGAGCAGTTCTTC | CASIGLAGAGEQFF | TRBV6-2/TRBV6-3 | medium-sized | TRBJ2-1 | TRBD2
TGTGCCAGCAGTTACGGAGGTAGCGGGAGGTGTACCAAAGAGCAGTTCTTC | CASSYGGSGRCTKEQFF | TRBV6-5 | NA | TRBJ2-1 | TRBD2
TGCGCCAGCAGCTTGGATCACCTCTTTTACAATGAGCAGTTCTTC | CASSLDHLFYNEQFF | TRBV5-1 | many | TRBJ2-1 | NA
TGTGCCAGCAGTTTTAGGGCGTTGAACACTGAAGCTTTCTTT | CASSFRALNTEAFF | TRBV12-3/TRBV12-4 | many | TRBJ1-1 | NA
TGTGCCACCAGTGATAGCGGAGGCTACAATGAGCAGTTCTTC | CATSDSGGYNEQFF | TRBV24-1 | many | TRBJ2-1 | NA
TGCAGCGTTGCCTTTGGGACTAGCGGGAGAAAGACCTACAATGAGCAGTTCTTC | CSVAFGTSGRKTYNEQFF | TRBV29-1 | many | TRBJ2-1 | TRBD2
TGTGCCTGGAGTGGCTCACCAGGGGGCTTCGGGGAGCTGTTTTTT | CAWSGSPGGFGELFF | TRBV30 | NA | TRBJ2-2 | TRBD1
TGTGCCACCGGCAGGTCGGGTTCGGAGACCCAGTACTTC | CATGRSGSETQYF | TRBV24-1 | NA | TRBJ2-5 | NA
TGTGCCAGCAGTATGCGTGGGGCCAACGTCCTGACTTTC | CASSMRGANVLTF | TRBV6-1 | many | TRBJ2-6 | NA
TGTGCTAGCAGCCCGGGGACTTTTAATGAGCAGTTCTTC | CASSPGTFNEQFF | TRBV7-7 | many | TRBJ2-1 | NA
TGTGCCAGCAGCTTAGAGGGGGAGGTATACGAGCAGTACTTC | CASSLEGEVYEQYF | TRBV7-9 | few | TRBJ2-7 | NA
TGTGCCAGTTCGTTTAGCGGGAGTGGGGAGACCCAGTACTTC | CASSFSGSGETQYF | TRBV19 | many | TRBJ2-5 | TRBD2
TGCGCCAGCCAAGAACAGGGTACCTATCAGACCCAGTACTTC | CASQEQGTYQTQYF | TRBV5-1 | many | TRBJ2-5 | NA
TGCGCCAGCAGCCTGTTGTCACCTAGCACAGATGCGCAGTATTTT | CASSLLSPSTDAQYF | TRBV5-1 | NA | TRBJ2-3 | NA
TGTGCCAGCAGCTTATACGCCCCGCAGGGTTCCTCCTACGAGCAGTACTTC | CASSLYAPQGSSYEQYF | TRBV7-6 | NA | TRBJ2-7 | NA
TGTGCCAGCAGCTTAGGTCCCCTGGGAACATACGAGCAGTACTTC | CASSLGPLGTYEQYF | TRBV11-2 | NA | TRBJ2-7 | NA
TGCAGCGTTGAAGGGACAGCGGTCTCCGGGGAGCAGTTATTT | CSVEGTAVSGEQLF | TRBV29-1 | NA | TRBJ2-2 | NA
TGCGCCAGCAGCCAAGGAACCGGTGATTTTGGCCCCCGTGTGACCCAGTACTTC | CASSQGTGDFGPRVTQYF | TRBV4-1 | many | TRBJ2-5 | NA
TGCGCCAGCAGCCAAGAGCAACAGCAGCAGCCCCAGCATTTT | CASSQEQQQQPQHF | TRBV4-1 | NA | TRBJ1-5 | NA
TGTGCCAGCAGCTTATACGGGCGGGACACTGAAGCTTTCTTT | CASSLYGRDTEAFF | TRBV7-3 | few | TRBJ1-1 | NA
TGTGCCAGCAGCCCAAGGACAGAAAAGACCGGGGAGCTGTTTTTT | CASSPRTEKTGELFF | TRBV5-4 | NA | TRBJ2-2 | NA
TGCGCCAGCAGCCAAGGGGGTCTCTACACAGATACGCAGTATTTT | CASSQGGLYTDTQYF | TRBV4-1 | many | TRBJ2-3 | NA
TGCGCCAGCAGCTTGGAAGTGGTCTACAATGAGCAGTTCTTC | CASSLEVVYNEQFF | TRBV5-1 | many | TRBJ2-1 | NA
TGTGCCTGGAGTGTACGATCCGGGAACACCGGGGAGCTGTTTTTT | CAWSVRSGNTGELFF | TRBV30 | few | TRBJ2-2 | NA
TGTGCCAGCATTACAGGGGTGGCAGCTTTCTTT | CASITGVAAFF | TRBV2 | many | TRBJ1-1 | TRBD1
TGCAGTGCTAGAGATCGAGCGGGAGGCGGTTACGCCGGGGAGCTGTTTTTT | CSARDRAGGGYAGELFF | TRBV20-1 | many | TRBJ2-2 | TRBD2
TGTGCCAGCAGTTTACCCACTTCCCCCAAGCAGTTCTTC | CASSLPTSPKQFF | TRBV28 | many | TRBJ2-1 | NA
TGTGCCAGCAGAACCGGGACAGGGGTCACCGGGGAGCTGTTTTTT | CASRTGTGVTGELFF | TRBV5-4 | many | TRBJ2-2 | TRBD1
TGCGCCAGCAGTCAGGGACTAGCGGCAGAGACCCAGTACTTC | CASSQGLAAETQYF | TRBV5-1 | many | TRBJ2-5 | TRBD2
TGTGCCAGCAGCCAGGGCGGGAGGGCCGGCACCGGGGAGCTGTTTTTT | CASSQGGRAGTGELFF | TRBV5-4 | many | TRBJ2-2 | TRBD2
TGTGCCAGCTCACCATTAGGGACAGGAAACGTTGAAGCTTTCTTT | CASSPLGTGNVEAFF | TRBV18 | many | TRBJ1-1 | TRBD1
TGTGCCAGCAGCTTAGCGCCTAACTTACTCAATGAGCAGTTCTTC | CASSLAPNLLNEQFF | TRBV7-8 | many | TRBJ2-1 | NA
TGTGCCAGCAGTTTCCCGGGACTAGCGGGAGGGCGTACCGGGGAGCTGTTTTTT | CASSFPGLAGGRTGELFF | TRBV28 | many | TRBJ2-2 | TRBD2
TGTGCCAGTGGGACTCTCTATGAAAAACTGTTTTTT | CASGTLYEKLFF | TRBV19 | many | TRBJ1-4 | NA
TGCGCCAGCAGCTTGGGGGCGAACACTGAAGCTTTCTTT | CASSLGANTEAFF | TRBV5-1 | few | TRBJ1-1 | NA
TGCGCCAGCAGCACCCGGACAGAGAACACTGAAGCTTTCTTT | CASSTRTENTEAFF | TRBV4-1 | medium-sized | TRBJ1-1 | NA